Given below is one T cell receptor beta chain in context. Antigen specificity is unknown. The data originate from a study of cytomegalovirus exposure and HLA in healthy donors. Findings and limits, study-wide: In a later analysis, DRB1 alleles had the most associated TCRs; HLA-C alleles the fewest.

This CDR3 has 15 residues. Trimming stripped 0 bases from V and 5 bases from J, with 12 bases between. Per germline, CDR1 SGHNT and CDR2 YENEEA. The PCR contained 60 Vbeta and 13 Jbeta primers. Profiled with immunoSEQ multiplex PCR; TCRdb holds only in-frame clones, not every one. This table has 200,000 to 250,000 clones, roughly 82% appearing once. V gene TRBV11-3 combines with J gene TRBJ2-3; a weak D match, TRBD2 (6 bases). Sequencing used PBMCs. The receptor's source is a woman in her thirties or forties in good health and CMV-seropositive. Here the CDR3 DNA reads TGTGCCAGCAGCTTAGACGGACGGGGGTTAGATACGCAGTATTTT. Translating gives CASSLDGRGLDTQYF.